This passage covers 32 T cell receptor beta chains from one sample sequenced in a study of blood T cells in healthy people across ages. The second PCR ran about 6 to 11 cycles with a sample-barcoded 5' primer and J-beta primers. TCRdb re-called the 5' RACE reads through MiXCR, storing one row per CDR3 protein. The sample lists 1 million or so distinct CDR3 sequences, about 23% occurring once. The data also belong to a second study, concerning T cells of mothers and their children.

Input material: blood. The receptor source for this set is a girl aged 2-10 years in good health.

Only a few counts were recorded for this clonotype. The chain is built from TRBV18 and TRBJ1-1, with 7 bases matching TRBD1. With 6 bases clipped from V and 7 bases from J, the junction kept 8 bases outside the gene matches. CDR1 is KGHSH and CDR2 is LQKENI in the germline V gene. This CDR3 has 13 residues. The CDR3, as DNA: TGTGCCAGCTCCCGCGGGACAGAAGGTGAAGCTTTCTTT. It codes for CASSRGTEGEAFF.

This clonotype was recorded once. Since a much larger clone is just one base distant, this may be a read error. The gene calls are TRBV4-2 and TRBJ1-2, with D maybe TRBD1 (5 bases). The ends were cut back, 4 bases at V and 7 bases at J, with 19 bases in the middle. CDR1 and CDR2 (germline): LGHNA, YNFKEQ. This CDR3 has 15 residues. CDR3 region: CASSPIPIGEGGYTF. The CDR3 nucleotides are TGTGCCAGCAGCCCCATCCCGATAGGGGAGGGTGGCTACACCTTC.

V usage is TRBV20-1 and J usage is TRBJ2-1; 10 nucleotides align to TRBD2. From germline, CDR1 is DFQATT and CDR2 SNEGSKA (reference sequence). This CDR3 has 16 residues. The trim removed 1 base at V and 1 base at J, leaving 4 bases unmatched. The CDR3 bases are TGCAGTGCTAGAGCCCTTAGCGGGGGGTCCTACAATGAGCAGTTCTTC. It encodes CSARALSGGSYNEQFF.

This clonotype was observed a handful of times. V usage is TRBV12-3 or TRBV12-4 and J usage is TRBJ1-1; tentatively, D is TRBD1 (6 bases). Between the trimmed V and J ends, which lost 5 bases and 5 bases, there was a span of 15 bases. The CDR3 is 14 amino acids. CDR3 region: CASSPQGEWTEAFF. As DNA, the CDR3 is TGTGCCAGCAGTCCACAGGGAGAGTGGACTGAAGCTTTCTTT.

The gene calls are TRBV7-2 and TRBJ2-7; TRBD1 might be the D (5 bases). Germline CDR1 SGHTA, CDR2 FQGNSA. The CDR3 has 13 residues. V was clipped by 3 bases and J by 8 bases, with 14 bases between them. In DNA form, the CDR3 reads TGTGCCAGCAGCTTCGAAGGGGCACCGCAGCAGTACTTC. This encodes CASSFEGAPQQYF.

V gene TRBV4-1 combines with J gene TRBJ2-5, with D maybe TRBD2 (6 bases). The V gene's germline CDR1 is MGHRA and CDR2 YSYEKL. The CDR3 sequence is 16 residues long. The germline V and J ends were trimmed by 3 bases and 3 bases, with 17 bases remaining between them. CDR3 sequence: CASSHRTRESEETQYF. CDR3 bases: TGCGCCAGCAGCCACCGCACCCGGGAGTCCGAAGAGACCCAGTACTTC.

The chain combines TRBV20-1 with TRBJ2-3, with 7 bases identical to TRBD2. V was pared by 6 bases and J by 0 bases, with 6 bases of the junction left unmatched. CDR3 length: 14 amino acids. Per the germline V gene, CDR1 is DFQATT and CDR2 is SNEGSKA (reference sequence). CDR3 amino acids: CSAHTSVSTDTQYF. The CDR3 coding sequence is TGCAGTGCCCATACTAGCGTGAGCACAGATACGCAGTATTTT.

The table lists this clonotype with a count of one. The V and J genes are TRBV25-1 and TRBJ2-5, with 11 bases that match TRBD2. Germline CDR1 MGHDK, CDR2 SYGVNS. The CDR3 length is 17 residues. Trimming cost V 3 bases and J 4 bases; bases outside gene matches: 10. CDR3 in DNA: TGTGCCAGCAGTGATAGCGGGAGGGCGGTAACCCGAGAGACCCAGTACTTC. As protein: CASSDSGRAVTRETQYF.

Only a few counts were recorded for this clonotype. This chain uses TRBV2 with TRBJ1-5; possible D gene TRBD1, 5 bases. Germline values: CDR1 SNHLY, CDR2 FYNNEI. The CDR3 consists of 12 residues. Between the trimmed V and J ends, which lost 7 bases and 5 bases, there was a span of 9 bases. For the CDR3, the DNA is TGTGCCAGCAAAGCGGGGGATCAGCCCCAGCATTTT. Translation gives CASKAGDQPQHF. Using reference TRBV2 and TRBJ1-5 for the parts outside the CDR3, the full variable domain is EPEVTQTPSHQVTQMGQEVILRCVPISNHLYFYWYRQILGQKVEFLVSFYNNEISEKSEIFDDQFSVERPDGSNFTLKIRSTKLEDSAMYFCASKAGDQPQHFGDGTRLSIL.

This rearrangement joins TRBV5-1 to TRBJ1-4; D remains unclear. Deletions cut 0 bases from V and 5 bases from J, with 14 bases between. Germline CDR1 reads SGHRS; CDR2 reads YFSETQ. The CDR3 runs to 16 residues. In DNA form, the CDR3 reads TGCGCCAGCAGCTTGGAAGATAATAAGAGGAATGAAAAACTGTTTTTT. It specifies CASSLEDNKRNEKLFF.

In its sample, this clonotype was seen many times. The rearrangement uses TRBV5-5 and TRBJ2-7; D gene ambiguous. This CDR3 has 15 residues. Per germline, CDR1 SGHKS and CDR2 YYEKEE (reference sequence). V dropped 4 bases and J dropped 1 base, with 15 bases sitting between them. The CDR3 DNA reads as TGTGCCAGCAGCCACGAGGCCGCTCGATCCTACGAGCAGTACTTC. Translating it yields CASSHEAARSYEQYF.

This clonotype was observed a few times. The genes are TRBV12-3 or TRBV12-4 and TRBJ1-5; D is ambiguous. The ends were cut back, 5 bases at V and 0 bases at J, with 8 bases in the middle. CDR3 length equals 14 residues. The CDR3 loop is CASSPSYSNQPQHF. Here the CDR3 DNA reads TGTGCCAGCAGTCCCTCCTATAGCAATCAGCCCCAGCATTTT.

This clonotype was observed a handful of times. This chain links TRBV24-1 with TRBJ2-4; a weak D match, TRBD1 (6 bases). The CDR3 covers 13 residues. Germline V gene sequence: CDR1 KGHDR, CDR2 SFDVKD. V gave up 9 bases and J gave up 8 bases, with 16 bases separating them. CDR3 bases: TGTGCCACCGCGGCAGGGGATGTGGACATTCAGTACTTC. Its translation: CATAAGDVDIQYF.

In its sample, this clonotype was seen once. This may arise from a read error, as a much more abundant clone is one base away. The rearrangement links TRBV20-1 to TRBJ2-7; TRBD2 agrees at 13 bases. This CDR3 is 15 amino acids long. The germline V gene has CDR1 DFQATT and CDR2 SNEGSKA (reference sequence). J was trimmed by 5 bases and V by 0 bases; bases with no gene match: 4. CDR3 sequence reads: CSARDGGLAGNEQYF. CDR3 bases: TGCAGTGCTAGAGATGGGGGACTAGCGGGAAACGAGCAGTACTTC.

The chain employs TRBV6-6 and TRBJ2-1; D uncertain. This CDR3 is built from 13 residues. Trimming took off 0 bases at V and 8 bases at J, with 8 bases between the two ends. The germline gives CDR1 MNHNY, CDR2 SVGAGI (reference sequence). The CDR3 DNA follows: TGTGCCAGCAGTTACTCGGGATGGGATGAGCAGTTCTTC. It translates to CASSYSGWDEQFF.

The table lists this clonotype with a few counts. The chain carries TRBV28 and TRBJ1-2, with D perhaps matching TRBD1 (5 bases). CDR1 and CDR2 from the germline V gene are MDHEN and SYDVKM. CDR3 length: 13 residues. Trimming cost V 5 bases and J 7 bases, with 14 bases left between them. The CDR3 here is CASSRPRAGGYTF. The CDR3 DNA is TGTGCCAGCAGTAGACCCAGGGCCGGTGGCTACACCTTC.

The V and J genes are TRBV4-3 and TRBJ2-4; D not certain. Per the germline V gene, CDR1 is LGHNA and CDR2 is YSLEER. Trimming removed 1 base at V and 5 bases at J, with 12 bases between. The CDR3 totals 15 residues. CDR3 region: CASSQAWQPENIQYF. CDR3 coding DNA: TGCGCCAGCAGCCAAGCGTGGCAGCCCGAAAACATTCAGTACTTC.

The sample holds a few counts of this clonotype. The rearrangement links TRBV6-1 to TRBJ2-7; TRBD2 agrees at 9 bases. There are 13 residues in the CDR3. The J segment lost 2 bases and the V segment lost 10 bases, leaving 6 bases of the junction unmatched. The germline V gene has CDR1 MNHNS and CDR2 SASEGT. The CDR3 protein is CATNSGGTYEQYF. CDR3 nucleotide sequence: TGTGCCACCAATAGCGGGGGCACCTACGAGCAGTACTTC.

In this sample, this clonotype turned up a few times. This sequence joins TRBV28 and TRBJ1-1; the D is unclear. This CDR3 region has 12 residues. CDR1 MDHEN and CDR2 SYDVKM come from the germline V gene. V lost 3 bases and J lost 5, with 7 bases in between. The CDR3 is CASSFDKTEAFF. In nucleotides, the CDR3 is TGTGCCAGCAGTTTCGATAAGACTGAAGCTTTCTTT.

As to this clonotype: Mismatch with germline at one junction end may stem from a read error. This chain uses TRBV12-3 or TRBV12-4 with TRBJ2-7; D is possibly TRBD2 (6 bases). The CDR3 is 13 residues long. The CDR3 sequence: CASRLAVGYEHYF. In DNA, the CDR3 is TGTGCTAGCAGGTTAGCGGTAGGATACGAGCACTACTTC.

The chain uses TRBV6-6 and TRBJ2-5; D assignment may be TRBD1 or TRBD2 (5 bases each). The V gene's germline CDR1 is MNHNY and CDR2 SVGAGI (reference sequence). The CDR3 extends over 14 amino acids. V was pared by 4 bases and J by 4 bases, with 13 bases between. CDR3 residues: CASSSGRNGETQYF. CDR3 nucleotides: TGTGCCAGCAGTTCGGGGCGGAATGGAGAGACCCAGTACTTC.

This clonotype came up a few times. The genes are TRBV7-9 and TRBJ2-1, with 7 bases matching TRBD1. The J call may be mistaken, given a closer DNA end match to TRBJ2-7. Per the germline V gene, CDR1 is SEHNR and CDR2 is FQNEAQ (reference sequence). The CDR3 has 12 residues. The CDR3 coding sequence is TGTGCCAGTACCAGGGGGACCTACGAGCAGTACTTC. Its protein is CASTRGTYEQYF.

This clonotype was counted a few times. The gene calls are TRBV24-1 and TRBJ2-5, with TRBD2 identical over 11 bases. The end of the DNA is better explained by TRBJ2-1, so the J call may be wrong. This CDR3 has 16 residues. The V gene's germline CDR1 is KGHDR and CDR2 SFDVKD. The DNA of the CDR3 is TGTGCCACCAGTGAGGTAGCGGGGGGGTTCTACAATGAGCAGTTCTTC. It yields the protein CATSEVAGGFYNEQFF.

This chain joins TRBV20-1 and TRBJ1-4; D might be TRBD1 (5 bases). V was shortened by 6 bases and J by 6 bases, with 20 bases between the two germline ends. The CDR3 totals 15 residues. Per the germline V gene, CDR1 is DFQATT and CDR2 is SNEGSKA (reference sequence). The CDR3 bases are TGCAGTGCCATTGCGGGGGAGTTGGCCGATGAAAAACTGTTTTTT. Amino acid sequence: CSAIAGELADEKLFF.

The chain links TRBV12-3 or TRBV12-4 to TRBJ2-1, with a possible D match to TRBD1 (5 bases). The V end was cut by 8 bases, the J end by 2 bases, with 7 bases between. The CDR3 totals 12 residues. CDR3 in amino acids: CASPGPYNEQFF. In DNA form, the CDR3 reads TGTGCCAGCCCAGGGCCCTACAATGAGCAGTTCTTC.

This clonotype appeared many times. Compared with germline, one end of the junction differs, possibly owing to a read error. The chain is built from TRBV7-7 and TRBJ2-5; 7 nucleotides agree with TRBD1. Germline CDR1 is SSHAT and CDR2 is FNYEAQ (reference sequence). The CDR3 consists of 14 residues. The CDR3 nucleotides read TGTGCTAGCAGCTTAAGGGACAGCCAAGAGACCCAGTACTTC. This sequence encodes CASSLRDSQETQYF.

The chain carries TRBV29-1 and TRBJ1-2; 7 positions match TRBD1. The CDR3 spans 12 residues. Trimming cost V 4 bases and J 6 bases; bases outside gene matches: 5. CDR1 is SQVTM, CDR2 ANQGSEA, per germline. This CDR3 is CSVAQGVNGYTF. In DNA form, the CDR3 reads TGCAGCGTTGCCCAGGGGGTGAATGGCTACACCTTC.

This clonotype was seen a handful of times. This chain links TRBV20-1 with TRBJ2-1; 13 nucleotides agree with TRBD2. The CDR3 sequence is 15 residues long. The germline gives CDR1 DFQATT, CDR2 SNEGSKA (reference sequence). V lost 3 bases, J lost 8 bases, and 7 bases stayed unmatched. As DNA, the CDR3 is TGCAGTGCTAGGTCCACTAGCGGGGGGGCTTATGAGCAGTTCTTC. This codes for CSARSTSGGAYEQFF.

This clonotype was counted only a few times. The chain employs TRBV7-9 and TRBJ2-7; 12 nucleotides match TRBD2. The germline CDR1 and CDR2 sequences are SEHNR and FQNEAQ (reference sequence). This CDR3 spans 15 amino acids. The V segment lost 4 bases and the J segment 6 bases; nucleotides outside the gene matches: 7. The CDR3 DNA follows: TGTGCCAGCAGCTCCCGACTAGCGGGAGTCAGCGAGCAGTACTTC. Protein sequence: CASSSRLAGVSEQYF.

In its sample, this clonotype was seen a few times. V is TRBV6-5 and J is TRBJ1-3; D is ambiguous. Germline CDR1 reads MNHEY; CDR2 reads SVGAGI. V lost 0 bases and J lost 0, with 12 bases in between. The length of the CDR3 is 17 residues. The CDR3: CASSYSDYGDSGNTIYF. In nucleotides, the CDR3 is TGTGCCAGCAGTTACTCCGATTACGGTGACTCTGGAAACACCATATATTTT.

This clonotype has a handful of counts. CDR3 DNA sequence: TGTGCCAGCAGGGATGGGGGGTTACAAGAGACCCAGTACTTC. Its protein product is CASRDGGLQETQYF. The rearrangement joins TRBV28 to TRBJ2-5, with D maybe TRBD2 (6 bases). Trimming left V 6 bases short and J 2 bases short, with 13 bases between. Germline V CDR1 and CDR2: MDHEN, SYDVKM. This CDR3 has 14 residues.

Comment on this clonotype: A much larger clone lies one base from this, so it may be a read error. V gene TRBV29-1 combines with J gene TRBJ2-1; D is ambiguous. Trimming cost V 3 bases and J 4 bases, with 4 bases left between them. Germline CDR1 reads SQVTM; CDR2 reads ANQGSEA. The length of the CDR3 is 11 residues. This chain's CDR3 is CSVDKYNEQFF. Here the CDR3 DNA reads TGCAGCGTTGACAAGTACAATGAGCAGTTCTTC.